This section outlines one TCR beta chain sequence together with its context. CDR3 length: 14 residues. The trim removed 4 bases at V and 1 base at J, leaving 3 bases unmatched. Germline V gene sequence: CDR1 SGHRS, CDR2 YFSETQ. Method: immunoSEQ multiplex PCR; TCRdb's copy keeps in-frame clones and lacks some. Of over 60,000 clones in the sample, roughly 87% were seen once. The entry originates in a study of blood T cell repertoires in COVID-19. The gene calls are TRBV5-1 and TRBJ2-3; 7 bases fit TRBD1. Sequencing was performed on peripheral blood. The TCR sequence derives from a woman aged 50 to 60 with active COVID-19. DNA of the CDR3: TGCGCCAGCAGCACAGGGGTCCGCACAGATACGCAGTATTTT. Protein sequence: CASSTGVRTDTQYF.